These T cell receptor beta chains were read from a single sample in a study of cytomegalovirus exposure and HLA in healthy donors. Method: immunoSEQ multiplex PCR; TCRdb's copy keeps in-frame clones and lacks some. The sample lists over 150,000 clones; 75% to 85% were seen once. Sequenced: PBMCs. All receptors derive from a man aged 25-45 years in good health and CMV-seronegative. Each CDR3 is given with its conserved first and last residue. D genes are given only for firm matches. Size tells how often a clone was seen (once, few, many) or the class of an expanded clone, and some rows leave it out.

D gene: TRBD1
clone size: .
CDR3 length: 13
V gene: TRBV9
J gene: TRBJ1-1
CDR3 protein: CASSVDGTDEAFF
CDR3 DNA: TGTGCCAGCAGCGTAGATGGGACAGATGAAGCTTTCTTT

D gene: .
clone size: .
CDR3 length: 14
V gene: TRBV19
J gene: TRBJ1-1
CDR3 protein: CASRLHREGTEAFF
CDR3 DNA: TGTGCCAGTAGACTACACCGGGAGGGCACTGAAGCTTTCTTT

D gene: TRBD1
clone size: .
CDR3 length: 13
V gene: TRBV9
J gene: TRBJ1-6
CDR3 protein: CASGTGKNSPLHF
CDR3 DNA: TGTGCCAGCGGGACAGGGAAAAATTCACCCCTCCACTTT

D gene: .
clone size: .
CDR3 length: 13
V gene: TRBV13
J gene: TRBJ2-7
CDR3 protein: CASSPGPSGEQYF
CDR3 DNA: TGTGCCAGCAGCCCTGGACCTTCGGGGGAGCAGTACTTC

D gene: .
clone size: .
CDR3 length: 15
V gene: TRBV30
J gene: TRBJ1-2
CDR3 protein: CAWSGRGGLNYGYTF
CDR3 DNA: TGTGCCTGGAGTGGCCGGGGGGGGCTGAACTATGGCTACACCTTC

D gene: .
clone size: .
CDR3 length: 15
V gene: TRBV28
J gene: TRBJ1-2
CDR3 protein: CASSFTTGRNYGYTF
CDR3 DNA: TGTGCCAGCAGTTTTACTACGGGGAGGAACTATGGCTACACCTTC

D gene: .
clone size: .
CDR3 length: 15
V gene: TRBV12-5
J gene: TRBJ1-2
CDR3 protein: CASGLPPGGDYGYTF
CDR3 DNA: TGTGCTAGTGGTTTGCCGCCGGGGGGGGACTATGGCTACACCTTC

D gene: .
clone size: .
CDR3 length: 14
V gene: TRBV4-3
J gene: TRBJ2-7
CDR3 protein: CASSQGQSSYEQYF
CDR3 DNA: TGCGCCAGCAGCCAAGGACAGAGCTCCTACGAGCAGTACTTC

D gene: TRBD2
clone size: .
CDR3 length: 15
V gene: TRBV29-1
J gene: TRBJ2-1
CDR3 protein: CSVDLAGGLYNEQFF
CDR3 DNA: TGCAGCGTTGATCTCGCGGGAGGCCTCTACAATGAGCAGTTCTTC

D gene: .
clone size: few
CDR3 length: 10
V gene: TRBV20-1
J gene: TRBJ1-2
CDR3 protein: CSARDIVSTF
CDR3 DNA: TGCAGTGCTCGGGACATAGTTAGCACCTTC

D gene: .
clone size: once
CDR3 length: 14
V gene: TRBV2
J gene: TRBJ2-5
CDR3 protein: CASKWIGGGETQYF
CDR3 DNA: TGTGCCAGCAAATGGATTGGGGGCGGTGAGACCCAGTACTTC

D gene: .
clone size: .
CDR3 length: 13
V gene: TRBV28
J gene: TRBJ1-1
CDR3 protein: CASSFIGLSEAFF
CDR3 DNA: TGTGCCAGCAGTTTCATTGGACTTTCAGAAGCTTTCTTT

D gene: .
clone size: .
CDR3 length: 14
V gene: TRBV9
J gene: TRBJ2-7
CDR3 protein: CASSGSGASYEQYF
CDR3 DNA: TGTGCCAGCAGCGGGTCAGGGGCGTCCTACGAGCAGTACTTC

D gene: TRBD1
clone size: .
CDR3 length: 14
V gene: TRBV9
J gene: TRBJ2-7
CDR3 protein: CASSAGQGVNEQYF
CDR3 DNA: TGTGCCAGCAGCGCCGGACAGGGGGTCAACGAGCAGTACTTC

D gene: .
clone size: .
CDR3 length: 15
V gene: TRBV9
J gene: TRBJ1-2
CDR3 protein: CASSVQGGPNYGYTF
CDR3 DNA: TGTGCCAGCAGCGTTCAGGGAGGACCTAACTATGGCTACACCTTC

D gene: TRBD1
clone size: .
CDR3 length: 15
V gene: TRBV6-5
J gene: TRBJ2-4
CDR3 protein: CASSTGEIAKNIQYF
CDR3 DNA: TGTGCCAGCAGCACAGGGGAAATAGCCAAAAACATTCAGTACTTC

D gene: TRBD2
clone size: .
CDR3 length: 17
V gene: TRBV9
J gene: TRBJ2-3
CDR3 protein: CASSSRTSGGPTDTQYF
CDR3 DNA: TGTGCCAGCAGCAGTCGGACTAGCGGGGGGCCCACAGATACGCAGTATTTT

D gene: .
clone size: .
CDR3 length: 17
V gene: TRBV10-1
J gene: TRBJ2-7
CDR3 protein: CASSELSPGTGNHEQYF
CDR3 DNA: TGCGCCAGCAGTGAGTTGTCTCCCGGGACTGGAAACCACGAGCAGTACTTC

D gene: .
clone size: once
CDR3 length: 13
V gene: TRBV5-5
J gene: TRBJ2-7
CDR3 protein: CASSFTRGNEQYF
CDR3 DNA: TGTGCCAGCAGCTTTACCCGGGGGAACGAGCAGTACTTC

D gene: TRBD1
clone size: .
CDR3 length: 18
V gene: TRBV5-1
J gene: TRBJ2-6
CDR3 protein: CASSSKAGGAKGANVLTF
CDR3 DNA: TGCGCCAGCAGCTCGAAGGCAGGGGGCGCGAAAGGGGCCAACGTCCTGACTTTC

D gene: TRBD1
clone size: .
CDR3 length: 15
V gene: TRBV19
J gene: TRBJ2-2
CDR3 protein: CASSTDRGIAGELFF
CDR3 DNA: TGTGCCAGTAGTACGGACAGGGGCATTGCCGGGGAGCTGTTTTTT

D gene: TRBD1
clone size: .
CDR3 length: 17
V gene: TRBV27
J gene: TRBJ2-1
CDR3 protein: CASSGRDRGEGVGEQFF
CDR3 DNA: TGTGCCAGCAGTGGCCGGGACAGGGGAGAGGGGGTCGGGGAGCAGTTCTTC

D gene: .
clone size: few
CDR3 length: 10
V gene: TRBV28
J gene: TRBJ2-1
CDR3 protein: CASSRTEQFF
CDR3 DNA: TGTGCCAGCAGCAGGACAGAGCAGTTCTTC

D gene: .
clone size: .
CDR3 length: 13
V gene: TRBV7-9
J gene: TRBJ1-1
CDR3 protein: CASSQDWNTEAFF
CDR3 DNA: TGTGCCAGCAGCCAGGACTGGAACACTGAAGCTTTCTTT

D gene: TRBD2
clone size: few
CDR3 length: 18
V gene: TRBV5-6
J gene: TRBJ2-6
CDR3 protein: CASSLWAGGGAGANVLTF
CDR3 DNA: TGTGCCAGCAGCCTATGGGCGGGGGGCGGCGCTGGGGCCAACGTCCTGACTTTC

D gene: .
clone size: .
CDR3 length: 14
V gene: TRBV6-5
J gene: TRBJ1-1
CDR3 protein: CASSYVGVDTEAFF
CDR3 DNA: TGTGCCAGCAGTTACGTAGGGGTAGACACTGAAGCTTTCTTT

D gene: .
clone size: .
CDR3 length: 14
V gene: TRBV5-1
J gene: TRBJ1-2
CDR3 protein: CASSLATTNYGYTF
CDR3 DNA: TGCGCCAGCAGCTTGGCCACTACTAACTATGGCTACACCTTC

D gene: TRBD1
clone size: .
CDR3 length: 14
V gene: TRBV7-9
J gene: TRBJ2-7
CDR3 protein: CASRRQGHSYEQYF
CDR3 DNA: TGTGCCAGCAGGCGACAGGGGCACTCCTACGAGCAGTACTTC

D gene: TRBD1
clone size: .
CDR3 length: 15
V gene: TRBV4-1
J gene: TRBJ2-7
CDR3 protein: CASSQETGASYEQYF
CDR3 DNA: TGCGCCAGCAGCCAAGAGACAGGGGCAAGCTACGAGCAGTACTTC

D gene: .
clone size: .
CDR3 length: 16
V gene: TRBV4-3
J gene: TRBJ1-6
CDR3 protein: CASSPGGSSYNSPLHF
CDR3 DNA: TGCGCCAGCAGCCCTGGGGGGAGCTCCTATAATTCACCCCTCCACTTT

D gene: .
clone size: .
CDR3 length: 14
V gene: TRBV7-9
J gene: TRBJ1-5
CDR3 protein: CASSTGGGNQPQHF
CDR3 DNA: TGTGCCAGCAGCACCGGAGGCGGCAATCAGCCCCAGCATTTT

D gene: TRBD1
clone size: once
CDR3 length: 15
V gene: TRBV27
J gene: TRBJ1-4
CDR3 protein: CASRGSGTDYEKLFF
CDR3 DNA: TGTGCCAGCAGGGGATCCGGGACAGATTATGAAAAACTGTTTTTT

D gene: TRBD1
clone size: .
CDR3 length: 10
V gene: TRBV7-9
J gene: TRBJ1-1
CDR3 protein: CAGQATEAFF
CDR3 DNA: TGTGCCGGACAGGCGACTGAAGCTTTCTTT

D gene: .
clone size: .
CDR3 length: 14
V gene: TRBV19
J gene: TRBJ1-5
CDR3 protein: CASRWQGSNQPQHF
CDR3 DNA: TGTGCCAGTAGATGGCAGGGGAGCAATCAGCCCCAGCATTTT

D gene: .
clone size: .
CDR3 length: 14
V gene: TRBV9
J gene: TRBJ2-7
CDR3 protein: CASSKGDIPYEQYF
CDR3 DNA: TGTGCCAGCAGCAAGGGGGACATCCCCTACGAGCAGTACTTC

D gene: .
clone size: few
CDR3 length: 13
V gene: TRBV5-4
J gene: TRBJ2-1
CDR3 protein: CASSLDRGHEQFF
CDR3 DNA: TGTGCCAGCAGCTTGGATCGAGGGCATGAGCAGTTCTTC

D gene: .
clone size: .
CDR3 length: 13
V gene: TRBV11-2
J gene: TRBJ1-5
CDR3 protein: CASSSSLNQPQHF
CDR3 DNA: TGTGCCAGCAGCTCCTCCCTAAATCAGCCCCAGCATTTT

D gene: .
clone size: .
CDR3 length: 14
V gene: TRBV19
J gene: TRBJ2-7
CDR3 protein: CASSISYRSYEQYF
CDR3 DNA: TGTGCCAGTAGTATTTCTTACAGGAGCTACGAGCAGTACTTC

D gene: .
clone size: once
CDR3 length: 11
V gene: TRBV28
J gene: TRBJ2-7
CDR3 protein: CASSSGYEQYF
CDR3 DNA: TGTGCCAGCAGTTCCGGTTACGAGCAGTACTTC

D gene: TRBD1
clone size: .
CDR3 length: 13
V gene: TRBV6-5
J gene: TRBJ1-5
CDR3 protein: CASSWTGEGPQHF
CDR3 DNA: TGTGCCAGCAGTTGGACAGGGGAAGGACCCCAGCATTTT

D gene: TRBD1
clone size: few
CDR3 length: 19
V gene: TRBV5-1
J gene: TRBJ2-7
CDR3 protein: CASSWTGLGNGSENYEQYF
CDR3 DNA: TGCGCCAGCAGCTGGACAGGGTTGGGAAACGGGTCGGAGAACTACGAGCAGTACTTC

D gene: .
clone size: .
CDR3 length: 12
V gene: TRBV18
J gene: TRBJ2-3
CDR3 protein: CASSPGGDTQYF
CDR3 DNA: TGTGCCAGCTCACCCGGGGGAGATACGCAGTATTTT

D gene: .
clone size: .
CDR3 length: 15
V gene: TRBV2
J gene: TRBJ1-5
CDR3 protein: CASSEPGAGVQPQHF
CDR3 DNA: TGTGCCAGCAGTGAGCCGGGAGCCGGAGTCCAGCCCCAGCATTTT

D gene: TRBD1
clone size: .
CDR3 length: 14
V gene: TRBV14
J gene: TRBJ1-1
CDR3 protein: CASRSTGGITEAFF
CDR3 DNA: TGTGCCAGCAGATCCACAGGGGGGATCACTGAAGCTTTCTTT

D gene: .
clone size: .
CDR3 length: 12
V gene: TRBV10-1
J gene: TRBJ2-7
CDR3 protein: CASSDGDYEQYF
CDR3 DNA: TGCGCCAGCAGTGACGGGGACTACGAGCAGTACTTC

D gene: .
clone size: .
CDR3 length: 13
V gene: TRBV30
J gene: TRBJ1-1
CDR3 protein: CAWFWAVNTEAFF
CDR3 DNA: TGTGCCTGGTTTTGGGCAGTCAACACTGAAGCTTTCTTT

D gene: .
clone size: .
CDR3 length: 12
V gene: TRBV25-1
J gene: TRBJ2-7
CDR3 protein: CASSGRGNEQYF
CDR3 DNA: TGTGCCAGCAGTGGCAGGGGAAACGAGCAGTACTTC

D gene: .
clone size: .
CDR3 length: 13
V gene: TRBV28
J gene: TRBJ2-7
CDR3 protein: CASTPQNPREQYF
CDR3 DNA: TGTGCCAGCACCCCACAGAACCCCCGGGAGCAGTACTTC

D gene: .
clone size: .
CDR3 length: 11
V gene: TRBV20-1
J gene: TRBJ2-3
CDR3 protein: CSVRSADTQYF
CDR3 DNA: TGCAGTGTGAGATCCGCAGATACGCAGTATTTT

D gene: TRBD1
clone size: few
CDR3 length: 13
V gene: TRBV27
J gene: TRBJ1-1
CDR3 protein: CASRGQGYTEAFF
CDR3 DNA: TGTGCCAGCAGAGGACAGGGATACACTGAAGCTTTCTTT

D gene: TRBD2
clone size: .
CDR3 length: 16
V gene: TRBV6-5
J gene: TRBJ2-3
CDR3 protein: CASSSPTSGTTDTQYF
CDR3 DNA: TGTGCCAGCAGTTCGCCGACTAGCGGGACCACAGATACGCAGTATTTT

D gene: .
clone size: .
CDR3 length: 15
V gene: TRBV7-2
J gene: TRBJ1-3
CDR3 protein: CASSSGTSSGNTIYF
CDR3 DNA: TGTGCCAGCAGCTCAGGGACATCCTCTGGAAACACCATATATTTT

D gene: TRBD1
clone size: .
CDR3 length: 14
V gene: TRBV5-1
J gene: TRBJ2-3
CDR3 protein: CASSISGQEDTQYF
CDR3 DNA: TGCGCCAGCAGCATATCCGGACAGGAGGATACGCAGTATTTT

D gene: .
clone size: once
CDR3 length: 13
V gene: TRBV27
J gene: TRBJ1-5
CDR3 protein: CASCPWFGQPQHF
CDR3 DNA: TGTGCCAGCTGTCCCTGGTTCGGGCAGCCCCAGCATTTT

D gene: .
clone size: .
CDR3 length: 17
V gene: TRBV15
J gene: TRBJ2-2
CDR3 protein: CATSREPMRVNTGELFF
CDR3 DNA: TGTGCCACCAGCAGAGAACCGATGCGCGTAAACACCGGGGAGCTGTTTTTT

D gene: .
clone size: .
CDR3 length: 16
V gene: TRBV7-9
J gene: TRBJ1-4
CDR3 protein: CASSPQTGPHTEKLFF
CDR3 DNA: TGTGCCAGCAGCCCCCAAACAGGGCCCCACACAGAAAAACTGTTTTTT